This record concerns one TCR beta chain sequence. Its target is not known. These data belong to a study of T cell responses to AZD1222 COVID-19 vaccine. Overall study findings and caveats: Repertoires were collected only later (after the peak T cell response had occurred). Rises in breadth and depth of Spike-specific TCRs came after two AZD1222 doses.

Per germline, CDR1 SQVTM and CDR2 ANQGSEA. Deletions cut 1 base from V and 2 bases from J, with 8 bases between. The CDR3 extends over 13 amino acids. Generated by immunoSEQ multiplex PCR, the TCRdb table keeps only in-frame clones and is missing some. The sample shows some 120,000 clones, 88% of them seen only once. The rearrangement links TRBV29-1 to TRBJ1-2; D unclear. The sample consisted of peripheral blood, taken on day 0 of AZD1222 vaccination. The origin of this receptor is an adult in good health. The CDR3: CSVEARTNYGYTF. The DNA of the CDR3 is TGCAGCGTTGAAGCACGTACCAACTATGGCTACACCTTC.